These 23 T cell receptor beta chains were sequenced from one sample in a study of cytomegalovirus exposure and HLA in healthy donors. The study ran its PCR with 60 Vbeta and 13 Jbeta primers. Using immunoSEQ multiplex PCR, the repertoire was profiled, and TCRdb retains in-frame clones only, with some absent. The sample holds about 170,000 clones, approximately 72% seen once. The sample comprised PBMCs. These receptors all come from a man in his forties in good health and CMV-seropositive.

This clone was counted ten times or more. The V call is TRBV6-4, the J call TRBJ1-1; D gene unclear. V was shortened by 11 bases and J by 4 bases, with 20 bases between the two germline ends. The CDR3 spans 14 residues. CDR1 and CDR2 from the germline V gene are MRHNA and SNTAGT. The CDR3 protein is CAARQPGVGTEAFF. CDR3 in DNA: TGTGCCGCACGGCAACCCGGGGTAGGCACTGAAGCTTTCTTT.

The chain has TRBV25-1 and TRBJ2-7; weak D call: TRBD1 (5 bases). This CDR3 is 14 amino acids long. The V end lost 5 bases, the J end lost 2 bases, and 13 bases lay between the germline ends. Germline values: CDR1 MGHDK, CDR2 SYGVNS. In nucleotides, the CDR3 is TGTGCCAGCAGTCTGCAGGGTCCAACCTACGAGCAGTACTTC. Residues: CASSLQGPTYEQYF.

V usage is TRBV2 and J usage is TRBJ1-3, with D uncertain. This CDR3 comprises 13 residues. The V end lost 4 bases, the J end lost 2 bases, and 6 bases lay between the germline ends. Germline values: CDR1 SNHLY, CDR2 FYNNEI. The CDR3 protein is CASSGGAGNTIYF. As DNA, the CDR3 is TGTGCCAGCAGTGGCGGGGCTGGAAACACCATATATTTT.

The chain couples TRBV5-1 to TRBJ2-7; possible D gene TRBD1, 6 bases. The V and J ends lost 5 bases and 4 bases respectively, with 10 bases between them. The CDR3 is made up of 12 amino acids. Germline V gene lookup returns CDR1 SGHRS and CDR2 YFSETQ. CDR3 bases: TGCGCCAGCAGTTCTACAGGGTACGAGCAGTACTTC. It specifies CASSSTGYEQYF. The entire variable domain, with the rest obtained from reference TRBV5-1 and TRBJ2-7, is as follows: KAGVTQTPRYLIKTRGQQVTLSCSPISGHRSVSWYQQTPGQGLQFLFEYFSETQRNKGNFPGRFSGRQFSNSRSEMNVSTLELGDSALYLCASSSTGYEQYFGPGTRLTVT.

This sequence joins TRBV9 and TRBJ2-2; the D gene is possibly TRBD2 (7 bases). Trimming removed 5 bases at V and 6 bases at J, with 14 bases between. CDR1 SGDLS and CDR2 YYNGEE come from the germline V gene. The CDR3 has 14 residues. The CDR3 sequence: CASRDGGAPGELFF. The DNA of the CDR3 is TGTGCCAGCAGGGATGGGGGGGCCCCCGGGGAGCTGTTTTTT.

This clone was counted between two and nine times. The V and J genes are TRBV7-2 and TRBJ1-2; D is undetermined. CDR1 is SGHTA, CDR2 FQGNSA, per germline. Trimming stripped 3 bases from V and 4 bases from J, with 9 bases between. This CDR3 comprises 13 residues. In DNA, the CDR3 is TGTGCCAGCAGCTTCCCTCCCCGCTATGGCTACACCTTC. It specifies CASSFPPRYGYTF.

The V gene is TRBV9, the J gene TRBJ1-5, with 7 bases lining up with TRBD1. The CDR3 spans 15 residues. Germline V gene lookup returns CDR1 SGDLS and CDR2 YYNGEE. Losses at the gene ends were 0 bases for V and 5 bases for J; bases not matched to a gene: 5. The CDR3 protein is CASSVEGDSHQPQHF. In DNA, the CDR3 is TGTGCCAGCAGCGTAGAGGGGGACAGTCATCAGCCCCAGCATTTT.

This clone was recorded once. The chain combines TRBV5-1 with TRBJ2-5, with TRBD1 identical over 7 bases. The CDR3 contains 15 residues. The germline gives CDR1 SGHRS, CDR2 YFSETQ. V shed 4 bases, J shed 5 bases, and the junction held 11 bases outside the gene matches. The CDR3 DNA reads TGCGCCAGCAGCCCCGGACAGGACTTTGTTGAGACCCAGTACTTC. It is translated as CASSPGQDFVETQYF.

This sequence joins TRBV4-2 and TRBJ2-7; 11 bases match TRBD2. The CDR3 totals 16 residues. Trimming at V came to 0 bases and at J to 6 bases, leaving 7 bases not matched to a gene. Germline-derived CDR1 and CDR2 are LGHNA and YNFKEQ. The CDR3 reads CASSQDPGLAAAEQYF. The CDR3 bases are TGTGCCAGCAGCCAAGATCCGGGACTAGCGGCGGCCGAGCAGTACTTC.

The V and J genes are TRBV18 and TRBJ1-1; D is ambiguous. V lost 4 bases to trimming and J lost 4 bases, with 10 bases between them. CDR1 KGHSH and CDR2 LQKENI come from the germline V gene. This CDR3 comprises 13 residues. CDR3 amino acids: CASSLSRGTEAFF. Written as DNA, the CDR3 is TGTGCCAGCTCACTATCCCGAGGCACTGAAGCTTTCTTT.

This clone was observed once. V usage is TRBV13 and J usage is TRBJ1-2, with 7 bases lining up with TRBD1. V trimming: 5 bases; J trimming: 4 bases; junction bases outside the gene matches: 10. Per germline, CDR1 PRHDT and CDR2 FYEKMQ (reference sequence). CDR3 length equals 15 residues. The CDR3 DNA reads as TGTGCCAGCAGCCCCTCGACAGGGTGGGTCTATGGCTACACCTTC. Translation gives CASSPSTGWVYGYTF.

The chain uses TRBV30 and TRBJ1-2, with D perhaps matching TRBD1 (6 bases). CDR1 and CDR2 from the germline V gene are GTSNPN and SVGIG (reference sequence). V lost 3 bases, J lost 8 bases, and 16 bases lay in between. The length of the CDR3 is 13 residues. The chain's CDR3 is CAWRGAGSGGYTF. DNA of the CDR3: TGTGCCTGGAGGGGGGCGGGCTCGGGAGGCTACACCTTC.

The chain has TRBV2 and TRBJ2-3; a weak D match, TRBD2 (5 bases). The CDR3 spans 17 residues. V dropped 0 bases and J dropped 8 bases, with 21 bases sitting between them. CDR1 is SNHLY and CDR2 is FYNNEI in the germline V gene. This CDR3 reads CASSEARGLQNPGTQYF. CDR3 DNA sequence: TGTGCCAGCAGTGAAGCAAGAGGACTCCAAAATCCGGGTACGCAGTATTTT.

This chain links TRBV7-7 with TRBJ2-7; 9 positions match TRBD1. CDR3 length: 14 amino acids. Germline-derived CDR1 and CDR2 are SSHAT and FNYEAQ (reference sequence). This CDR3 is CASAPGQGWYEQYF. The DNA of the CDR3 is TGTGCTTCAGCCCCGGGACAGGGTTGGTACGAGCAGTACTTC.

The chain has TRBV9 and TRBJ1-1; D uncertain. The CDR3 is made up of 14 amino acids. V was clipped by 0 bases and J by 2 bases, with 8 bases between them. Per the germline V gene, CDR1 is SGDLS and CDR2 is YYNGEE. CDR3 region: CASSVVRDNTEAFF. The CDR3 nucleotides are TGTGCCAGCAGCGTAGTGAGGGATAACACTGAAGCTTTCTTT.

This chain uses TRBV5-8 with TRBJ1-4; 9 nucleotides match TRBD1. The CDR3 runs 16 residues. V shed 5 bases, J shed 5 bases, and the junction held 10 bases outside the gene matches. Germline V lookup: CDR1 SGHTS, CDR2 YDEGEE. The DNA for the CDR3 is TGTGCCAGCAGGAACCCCACACAGGGGGCAAATGAAAAACTGTTTTTT. This gives the protein CASRNPTQGANEKLFF.

This chain connects TRBV6-1 to TRBJ1-1; TRBD1 matches at 10 bases. This CDR3 region has 17 residues. CDR1 is MNHNS and CDR2 is SASEGT in the germline V gene. Trimming took 3 bases from V and 0 from J; bases not matched to a gene: 7. CDR3 residues: CASSDPGQGFMNTEAFF. The CDR3, as DNA: TGTGCCAGCAGTGATCCGGGACAGGGGTTCATGAACACTGAAGCTTTCTTT.

V usage is TRBV11-2 and J usage is TRBJ2-3; tentatively, D is TRBD1 (5 bases). The CDR3 contains 11 residues. Trimming left V 7 bases short and J 7 bases short, with 9 bases between. CDR1 and CDR2 from the germline V gene are SGHAT and FQNNGV. The CDR3 loop is CASTRGNTQYF. The CDR3 DNA follows: TGTGCCAGCACTAGGGGAAATACGCAGTATTTT.

V usage is TRBV7-3 and J usage is TRBJ2-7, with 8 positions matching TRBD2. Germline V gives CDR1 SGHTA, CDR2 FQGTGA. This CDR3 is built from 13 residues. J lost 3 bases, V lost 3 bases, and 1 base had no gene match. The CDR3 nucleotides read TGTGCCAGCAGCTTCGGGGGGGGCTACGAGCAGTACTTC. Translated, it gives CASSFGGGYEQYF.

The genes are TRBV5-1 and TRBJ1-2; D may be TRBD1 (6 bases). This CDR3 region has 13 residues. Germline CDR1 is SGHRS and CDR2 is YFSETQ. Deletions cut 0 bases from V and 6 bases from J, with 9 bases between. The CDR3, as DNA: TGCGCCAGCAGCTTGGGACAGGTACATGGCTACACCTTC. Residues: CASSLGQVHGYTF.

The V call is TRBV7-2, the J call TRBJ1-2; D not resolved. Trimming removed 3 bases from V and 2 bases from J, with 7 bases in between. The V gene's germline CDR1 is SGHTA and CDR2 FQGNSA. The CDR3 extends over 13 amino acids. This CDR3 is CASSLGGNYGYTF. CDR3 coding DNA: TGTGCCAGCAGCTTGGGAGGGAACTATGGCTACACCTTC.

This clone was observed a handful of times. The genes are TRBV7-2 and TRBJ1-6; D gene uncertain. CDR1 is SGHTA, CDR2 FQGNSA, per germline. Trimming left V 1 base short and J 7 bases short, with 11 bases between. The CDR3 runs 15 residues. DNA for the CDR3: TGTGCCAGCAGCTTAGTGCGGGCTTCAAATTCACCCCTCCACTTT. Residues: CASSLVRASNSPLHF.

V gene TRBV9 combines with J gene TRBJ2-3; 11 bases align to TRBD2. The germline CDR1 and CDR2 sequences are SGDLS and YYNGEE. CDR3 length equals 14 residues. V gave up 5 bases and J gave up 5 bases; unmatched junction bases: 4. Here the CDR3 DNA reads TGTGCCAGCAGTACTAGCGGGGGAGGAGATACGCAGTATTTT. It is translated as CASSTSGGGDTQYF.